The 14 T cell receptor beta chains reported below all come from one sample, sequenced in a study of T cells in Graves' hyperthyroidism and ophthalmopathy. Amplified TCR beta CDR3 regions came from RNA transcripts. With the HTBI primer set, the TCR CDR3 went through a first round of RT-PCR. TCRdb re-derived calls from the multiplex PCR reads in MiXCR, one entry per CDR3 protein. The sample shows about half a million distinct CDR3 sequences, less than 20% of them seen only once. Sequencing was carried out using blood. These receptors came from a man aged 40-49 years with Graves' ophthalmopathy.

As for this clonotype: A junction end diverges from the germline sequence, so it may reflect a read error. The chain links TRBV4-3 to TRBJ2-7, with TRBD2 as a possible D gene (6 bases). The germline V gene has CDR1 LGHNA and CDR2 YSLEER. CDR3 length equals 14 residues. The CDR3 DNA sequence: TGCGCCAGCAGCCAAGATAGAAGCGGGCCCCGAGTCCACTTC. This sequence encodes CASSQDRSGPRVHF.

As concerns this clonotype: It may be a read error: a sequence one base away is much more abundant. The chain employs TRBV11-2 and TRBJ2-1; D may match TRBD1 or TRBD2 (5 bases each). The CDR3 spans 14 residues. With 3 bases removed from V and 10 bases from J, the gap between germline ends came to 16 bases. Germline values: CDR1 SGHAT, CDR2 FQNNGV. The CDR3 DNA is TGTGCCAGCAGCTTCAGCGAGGGGATTTCGGAGCAGTTCTTC. As protein: CASSFSEGISEQFF.

The CDR3 here is CASSQWGLGQPQHF. CDR3 nucleotide sequence: TGTGCCAGCAGCCAATGGGGGCTAGGACAGCCCCAGCATTTT. J is TRBJ1-5 and V is TRBV7-2; a possible D gene is TRBD1 (6 bases). This CDR3 is built from 14 residues. With 5 bases removed from V and 7 bases from J, the gap between germline ends came to 15 bases. CDR1 is SGHTA, CDR2 FQGNSA, per germline.

With respect to this clonotype: Likely a read error: the CDR3 ends without its conserved phenylalanine or tryptophan. The chain has TRBV28 and TRBJ2-7; D unresolved. CDR1 MDHEN and CDR2 SYDVKM come from the germline V gene. The CDR3 length is 14 residues. V lost 5 bases and J 3 bases, leaving 14 bases between the germline ends. CDR3 nucleotide sequence: TGTGCCAGCAGTCCCACGTACGGAAACTACGAGCAGTACCTC. Protein sequence: CASSPTYGNYEQYL.

The sample holds a few counts of this clonotype. A much larger clone differs from this one at a single base, so this may be a read error. The J gene is TRBJ2-7, the V gene TRBV20-1; TRBD2 aligns across 11 bases. Trimming took 3 bases from V and 3 from J; bases not matched to a gene: 1. The CDR3 runs 13 residues. Germline-derived CDR1 and CDR2 are DFQATT and SNEGSKA (reference sequence). The CDR3 is CSASTSGSYEQYF. The CDR3 region has the DNA TGCAGTGCTAGCACTAGCGGGAGCTACGAGCAGTACTTC.

The J gene is TRBJ2-1, the V gene TRBV9; the match to TRBD2 covers 13 bases. The V gene end was trimmed by 2 bases and the J gene end by 8 bases; junction bases not matched to a gene: 7. CDR3 length equals 16 residues. The V gene's germline CDR1 is SGDLS and CDR2 YYNGEE. CDR3 amino acids: CASSVNRLAGGDEQFF. CDR3 bases: TGTGCCAGCAGCGTTAACAGACTAGCGGGAGGCGATGAGCAGTTCTTC.

Many counts were recorded for this clonotype. V gene TRBV3-1 combines with J gene TRBJ2-3; TRBD2 is a possible D gene (6 bases). V lost 3 bases, J lost 2 bases, and 15 bases lay in between. Germline values: CDR1 LGHDT, CDR2 YNNKEL (reference sequence). There are 16 residues in the CDR3. CDR3: CASSQSWGDNTDTQYF. CDR3 DNA: TGTGCCAGCAGCCAGTCATGGGGGGATAACACAGATACGCAGTATTTT.

Many counts were recorded for this clonotype. The rearrangement joins TRBV12-3 or TRBV12-4 to TRBJ2-3, with unresolved D. The CDR3 has 14 residues. Between the trimmed V and J ends, which lost 10 bases and 0 bases, there was a span of 14 bases. The CDR3 loop is CAISEASSTDTQYF. The CDR3 DNA follows: TGTGCCATCTCCGAGGCGTCTAGCACAGATACGCAGTATTTT.

The gene calls are TRBV27 and TRBJ2-3, with unresolved D. The germline V and J ends were trimmed by 2 bases and 6 bases, with 9 bases remaining between them. The CDR3 consists of 13 residues. Germline CDR1 MNHEY, CDR2 SMNVEV (reference sequence). CDR3 in amino acids: CASSLSSLDTQYF. CDR3 bases: TGTGCCAGCAGTTTAAGTTCGCTGGATACGCAGTATTTT.

This clonotype appeared a few times. The rearrangement joins TRBV11-2 to TRBJ2-3; TRBD1 aligns across 11 bases. Germline loops: CDR1 SGHAT, CDR2 FQNNGV. The CDR3 has 15 amino acids. After removal of 6 bases from V and 8 bases from J, the junction contained 10 bases not matched to a gene. Here the CDR3 DNA reads TGTGCCAGCAGTGGCGGACAGGGGGCTTGGGGTACGCAGTATTTT. Translated: CASSGGQGAWGTQYF.

This chain uses TRBV6-5 with TRBJ2-1, with D perhaps TRBD1 or TRBD2 (6 bases each). CDR3 length: 15 residues. The germline V gene has CDR1 MNHEY and CDR2 SVGAGI. V lost 7 bases and J 8 bases, leaving 21 bases between the germline ends. The CDR3 is CASTLRGTGSYEQFF. CDR3 nucleotide sequence: TGTGCCAGCACCTTAAGGGGGACTGGCTCTTATGAGCAGTTCTTC.

This chain uses TRBV25-1 with TRBJ1-5, with D perhaps TRBD1 (5 bases). V lost 6 bases, J lost 4 bases, and 16 bases lay in between. Germline V CDR1 and CDR2: MGHDK, SYGVNS. CDR3 length: 15 residues. In nucleotides, the CDR3 is TGTGCCAGCAGGTCGGGGGAGGGGACTAATCAGCCCCAGCATTTT. Its protein is CASRSGEGTNQPQHF.

This clonotype was detected many times. The chain couples TRBV6-1 to TRBJ1-1; 8 bases agree with TRBD1. The V gene's germline CDR1 is MNHNS and CDR2 SASEGT. This CDR3 spans 15 amino acids. With V trimmed by 3 bases and J by 10 bases, 13 bases remained unmatched. The CDR3 coding sequence is TGTGCCAGCAGTGACAGGGCAGACAGGGGAGTAGTAGCTTTCTTT. Amino acids: CASSDRADRGVVAFF.

Many counts were recorded for this clonotype. V and J are TRBV28 and TRBJ2-1; 11 bases fit TRBD1. V lost 5 bases, J lost 3 bases, and 9 bases stayed unmatched. CDR1 is MDHEN and CDR2 is SYDVKM in the germline V gene. This CDR3 is 17 amino acids long. The CDR3 DNA follows: TGTGCCAGCAGTCAGGGACAGGGGGAATATCTCTACAATGAGCAGTTCTTC. Residues: CASSQGQGEYLYNEQFF.